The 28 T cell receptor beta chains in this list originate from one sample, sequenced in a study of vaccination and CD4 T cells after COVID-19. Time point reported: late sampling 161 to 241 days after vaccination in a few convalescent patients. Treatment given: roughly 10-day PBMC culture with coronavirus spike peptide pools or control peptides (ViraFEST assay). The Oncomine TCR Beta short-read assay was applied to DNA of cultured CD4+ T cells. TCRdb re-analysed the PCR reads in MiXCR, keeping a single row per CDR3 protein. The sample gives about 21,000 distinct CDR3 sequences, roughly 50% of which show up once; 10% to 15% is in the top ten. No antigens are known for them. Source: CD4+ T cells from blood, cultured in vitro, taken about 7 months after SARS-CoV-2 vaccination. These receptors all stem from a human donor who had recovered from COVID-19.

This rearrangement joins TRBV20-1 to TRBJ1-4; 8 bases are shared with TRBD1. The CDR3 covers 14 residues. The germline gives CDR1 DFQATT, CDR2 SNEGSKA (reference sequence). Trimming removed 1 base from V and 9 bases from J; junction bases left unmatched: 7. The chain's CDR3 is CSARVSQGAQKLFF. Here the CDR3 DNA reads TGCAGTGCTAGAGTATCTCAGGGGGCGCAAAAACTGTTTTTT.

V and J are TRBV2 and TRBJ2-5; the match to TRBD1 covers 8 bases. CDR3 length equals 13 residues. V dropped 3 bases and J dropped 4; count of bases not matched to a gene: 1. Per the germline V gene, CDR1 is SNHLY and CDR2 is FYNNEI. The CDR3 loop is CASSDRGRETQYF. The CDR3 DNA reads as TGTGCCAGCAGTGACAGGGGGCGAGAGACCCAGTACTTC.

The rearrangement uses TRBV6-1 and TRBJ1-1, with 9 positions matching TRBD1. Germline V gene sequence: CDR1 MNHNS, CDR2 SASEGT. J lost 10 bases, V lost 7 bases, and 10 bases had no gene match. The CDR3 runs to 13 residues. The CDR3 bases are TGTGCCAGCACCGCGACAGGGGGTTTATCAGCTTTCTTT. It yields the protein CASTATGGLSAFF.

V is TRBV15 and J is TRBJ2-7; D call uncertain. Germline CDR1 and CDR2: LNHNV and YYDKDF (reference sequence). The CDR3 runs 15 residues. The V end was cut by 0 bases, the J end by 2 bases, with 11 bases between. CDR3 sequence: CATSRDRWAAYEQYF. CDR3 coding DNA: TGTGCCACCAGCAGAGACCGATGGGCAGCCTACGAGCAGTACTTC.

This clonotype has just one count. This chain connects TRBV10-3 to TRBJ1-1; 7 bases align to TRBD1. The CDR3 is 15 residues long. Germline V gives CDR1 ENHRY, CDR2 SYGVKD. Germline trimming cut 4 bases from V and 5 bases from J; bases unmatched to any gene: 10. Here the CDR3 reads CAISVRGQRQTEAFF. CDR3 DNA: TGTGCCATCAGTGTAAGGGGACAGAGACAAACTGAAGCTTTCTTT.

The DNA of the CDR3 is TGCAGTGCTAGAGGGCTAGCGGGGGGCCGATCCTACGAGCAGTACTTC. Its protein is CSARGLAGGRSYEQYF. The chain couples TRBV20-1 to TRBJ2-7; 11 nucleotides match TRBD2. The CDR3 has 16 residues. V dropped 1 base and J dropped 1; count of bases not matched to a gene: 6. CDR1 and CDR2 from the germline V gene are DFQATT and SNEGSKA (reference sequence).

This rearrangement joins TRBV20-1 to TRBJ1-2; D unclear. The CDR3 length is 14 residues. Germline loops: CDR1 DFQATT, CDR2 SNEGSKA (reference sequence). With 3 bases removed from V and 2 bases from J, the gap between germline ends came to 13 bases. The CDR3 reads CSASRELVNYGYTF. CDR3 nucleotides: TGCAGTGCTAGTCGCGAGCTGGTGAACTATGGCTACACCTTC.

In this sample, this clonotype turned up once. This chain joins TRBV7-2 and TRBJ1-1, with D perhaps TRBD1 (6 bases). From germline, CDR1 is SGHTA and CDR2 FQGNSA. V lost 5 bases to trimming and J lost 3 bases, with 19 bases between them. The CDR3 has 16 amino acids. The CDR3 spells CASSQNGQSGYTEAFF. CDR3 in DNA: TGTGCCAGCAGCCAAAACGGACAGTCGGGGTACACTGAAGCTTTCTTT.

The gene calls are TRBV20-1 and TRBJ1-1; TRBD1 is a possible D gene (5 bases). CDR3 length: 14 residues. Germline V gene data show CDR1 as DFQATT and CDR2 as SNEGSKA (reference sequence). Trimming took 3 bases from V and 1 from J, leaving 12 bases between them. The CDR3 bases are TGCAGTGCTAGTGGAATGACAGCGAACACTGAAGCTTTCTTT. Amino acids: CSASGMTANTEAFF.

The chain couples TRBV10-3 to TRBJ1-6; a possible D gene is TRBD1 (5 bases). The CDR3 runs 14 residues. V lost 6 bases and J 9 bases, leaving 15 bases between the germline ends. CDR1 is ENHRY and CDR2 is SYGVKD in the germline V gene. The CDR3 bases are TGTGCCATCAGGAACCTGGGGGAAGCTTCACCCCTCCACTTT. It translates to CAIRNLGEASPLHF.

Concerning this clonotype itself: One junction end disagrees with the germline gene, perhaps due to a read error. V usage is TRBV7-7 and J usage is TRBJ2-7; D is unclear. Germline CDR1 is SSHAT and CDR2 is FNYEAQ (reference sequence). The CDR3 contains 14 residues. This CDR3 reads CASSLGTPPYEQYF. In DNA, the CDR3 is TGTGCTAGCAGCTTAGGCACTCCTCCCTACGAGCAGTACTTC. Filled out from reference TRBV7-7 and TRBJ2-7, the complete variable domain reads GAGVSQSPRYKVTKRGQDVTLRCDPISSHATLYWYQQALGQGPEFLTYFNYEAQPDKSGLPSDRFSAERPEGSISTLTIQRTEQRDSAMYRCASSLGTPPYEQYFGPGTRLTVT.

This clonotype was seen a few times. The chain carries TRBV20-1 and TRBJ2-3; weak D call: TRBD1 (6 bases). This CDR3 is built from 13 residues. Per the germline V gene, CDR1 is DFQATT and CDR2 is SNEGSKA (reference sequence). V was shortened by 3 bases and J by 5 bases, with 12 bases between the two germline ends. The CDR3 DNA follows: TGCAGTGCTAGTCAGGGGTACGTAGATACGCAGTATTTT. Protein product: CSASQGYVDTQYF.

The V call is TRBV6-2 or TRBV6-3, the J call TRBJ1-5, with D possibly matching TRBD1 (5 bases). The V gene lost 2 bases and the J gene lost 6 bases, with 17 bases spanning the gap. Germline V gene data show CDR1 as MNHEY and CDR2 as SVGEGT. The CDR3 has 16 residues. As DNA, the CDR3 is TGTGCCAGCAGTTACCACAGAATGGGGGGAACTCAGCCCCAGCATTTT. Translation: CASSYHRMGGTQPQHF.

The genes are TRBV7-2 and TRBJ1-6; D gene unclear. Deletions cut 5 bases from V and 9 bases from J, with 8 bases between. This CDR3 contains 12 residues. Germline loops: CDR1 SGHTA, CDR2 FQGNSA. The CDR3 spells CASSPISSPLHF. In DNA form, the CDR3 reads TGTGCCAGCAGCCCAATCTCTTCACCCCTCCACTTT.

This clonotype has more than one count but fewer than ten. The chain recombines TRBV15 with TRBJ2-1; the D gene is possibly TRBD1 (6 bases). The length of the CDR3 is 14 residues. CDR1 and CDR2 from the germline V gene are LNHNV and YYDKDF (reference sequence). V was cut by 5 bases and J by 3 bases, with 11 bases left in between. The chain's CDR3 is CATSPTGNYNEQFF. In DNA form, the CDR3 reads TGTGCCACCAGCCCCACAGGGAACTACAATGAGCAGTTCTTC.

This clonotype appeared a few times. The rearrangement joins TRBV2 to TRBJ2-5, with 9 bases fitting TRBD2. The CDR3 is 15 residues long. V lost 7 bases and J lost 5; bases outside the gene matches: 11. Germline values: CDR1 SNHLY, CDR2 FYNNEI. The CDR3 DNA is TGTGCCAGCACCGCTGGCCTAGCGGGGTTTGAGACCCAGTACTTC. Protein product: CASTAGLAGFETQYF.

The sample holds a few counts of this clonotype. CDR3 nucleotides: TGTGCCAGCAGCCCAAGGGATGGTCAGGGGCGAGAGCAGTACTTC. Translation gives CASSPRDGQGREQYF. The chain links TRBV5-4 to TRBJ2-7, with D tentatively TRBD1 (6 bases). V was trimmed by 4 bases and J by 7 bases, leaving 21 bases between them. The V gene's germline CDR1 is SGHNT and CDR2 YYREEE (reference sequence). The CDR3 consists of 15 residues.

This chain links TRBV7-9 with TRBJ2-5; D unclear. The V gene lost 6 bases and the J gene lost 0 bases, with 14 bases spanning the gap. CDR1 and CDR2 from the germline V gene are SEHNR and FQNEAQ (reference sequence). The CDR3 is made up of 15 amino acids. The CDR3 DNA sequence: TGTGCCAGCAGTTCGACGACGGGCTACCAAGAGACCCAGTACTTC. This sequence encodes CASSSTTGYQETQYF.

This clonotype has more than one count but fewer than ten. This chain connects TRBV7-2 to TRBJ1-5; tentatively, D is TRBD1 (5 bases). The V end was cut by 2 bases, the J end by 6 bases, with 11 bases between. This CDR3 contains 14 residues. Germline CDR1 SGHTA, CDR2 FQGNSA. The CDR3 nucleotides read TGTGCCAGCAGCTTACGAGGAGGGACTCAGCCCCAGCATTTT. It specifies CASSLRGGTQPQHF.

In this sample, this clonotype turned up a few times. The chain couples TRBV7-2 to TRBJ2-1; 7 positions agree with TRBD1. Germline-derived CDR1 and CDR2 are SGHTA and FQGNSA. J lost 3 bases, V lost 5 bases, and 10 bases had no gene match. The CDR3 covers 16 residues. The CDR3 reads CASSRRQGGVYNEQFF. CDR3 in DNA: TGTGCCAGCAGCAGGAGACAGGGTGGGGTCTACAATGAGCAGTTCTTC.

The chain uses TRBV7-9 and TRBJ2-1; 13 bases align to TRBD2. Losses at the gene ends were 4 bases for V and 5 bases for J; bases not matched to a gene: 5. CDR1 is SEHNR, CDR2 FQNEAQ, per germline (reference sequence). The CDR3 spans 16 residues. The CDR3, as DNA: TGTGCCAGCAGCTCCAGGACTAGCGGGGGACACAATGAGCAGTTCTTC. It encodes CASSSRTSGGHNEQFF.

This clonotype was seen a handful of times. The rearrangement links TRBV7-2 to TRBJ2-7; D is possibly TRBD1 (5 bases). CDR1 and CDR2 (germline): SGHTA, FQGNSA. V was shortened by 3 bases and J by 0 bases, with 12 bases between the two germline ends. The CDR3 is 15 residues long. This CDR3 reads CASSLHPTDSYEQYF. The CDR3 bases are TGTGCCAGCAGCTTGCACCCGACAGACTCCTACGAGCAGTACTTC.

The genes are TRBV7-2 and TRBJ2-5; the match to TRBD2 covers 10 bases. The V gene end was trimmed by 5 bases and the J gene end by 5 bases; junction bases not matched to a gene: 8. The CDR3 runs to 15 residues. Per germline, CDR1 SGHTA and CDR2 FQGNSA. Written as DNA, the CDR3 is TGTGCCAGCAGCAGGGAGCGGGGGGGTTGGGAGACCCAGTACTTC. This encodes CASSRERGGWETQYF.

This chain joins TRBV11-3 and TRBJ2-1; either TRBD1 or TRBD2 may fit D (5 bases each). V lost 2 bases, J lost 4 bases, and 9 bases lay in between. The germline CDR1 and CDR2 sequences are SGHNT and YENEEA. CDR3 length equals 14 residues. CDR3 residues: CASSLMGPYNEQFF. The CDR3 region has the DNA TGTGCCAGCAGCTTAATGGGACCGTACAATGAGCAGTTCTTC.

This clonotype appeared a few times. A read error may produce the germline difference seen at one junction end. The CDR3 nucleotides are TGTGCTAGCAGCTTAGCCCCTTCCTCCTACGAGCAGTACTTC. Translation gives CASSLAPSSYEQYF. The chain combines TRBV7-7 with TRBJ2-7, with D uncertain. The germline V gene encodes CDR1 SSHAT and CDR2 FNYEAQ (reference sequence). This CDR3 is 14 amino acids long. Supplemented by reference TRBV7-7 and TRBJ2-7, the full variable domain reads GAGVSQSPRYKVTKRGQDVTLRCDPISSHATLYWYQQALGQGPEFLTYFNYEAQPDKSGLPSDRFSAERPEGSISTLTIQRTEQRDSAMYRCASSLAPSSYEQYFGPGTRLTVT.

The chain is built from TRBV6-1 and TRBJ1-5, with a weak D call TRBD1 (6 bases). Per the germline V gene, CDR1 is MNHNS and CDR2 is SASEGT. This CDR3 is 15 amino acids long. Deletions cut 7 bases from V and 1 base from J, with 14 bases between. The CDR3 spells CASNGKTGSNQPQHF. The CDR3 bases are TGTGCCAGCAACGGGAAAACAGGGAGCAATCAGCCCCAGCATTTT.

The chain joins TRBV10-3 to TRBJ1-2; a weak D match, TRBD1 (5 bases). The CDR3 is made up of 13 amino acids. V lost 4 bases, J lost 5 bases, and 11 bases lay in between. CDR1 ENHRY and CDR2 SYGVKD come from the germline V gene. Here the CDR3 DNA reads TGTGCCATCAGTGGTTGGCAGGGATATGGCTACACCTTC. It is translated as CAISGWQGYGYTF.

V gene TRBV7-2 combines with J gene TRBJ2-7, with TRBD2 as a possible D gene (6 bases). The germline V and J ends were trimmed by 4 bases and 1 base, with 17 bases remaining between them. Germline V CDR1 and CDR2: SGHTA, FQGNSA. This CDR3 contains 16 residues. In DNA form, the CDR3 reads TGTGCCAGCAGCTCATATACCGGGACTGCATCCTACGAGCAGTACTTC. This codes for CASSSYTGTASYEQYF.